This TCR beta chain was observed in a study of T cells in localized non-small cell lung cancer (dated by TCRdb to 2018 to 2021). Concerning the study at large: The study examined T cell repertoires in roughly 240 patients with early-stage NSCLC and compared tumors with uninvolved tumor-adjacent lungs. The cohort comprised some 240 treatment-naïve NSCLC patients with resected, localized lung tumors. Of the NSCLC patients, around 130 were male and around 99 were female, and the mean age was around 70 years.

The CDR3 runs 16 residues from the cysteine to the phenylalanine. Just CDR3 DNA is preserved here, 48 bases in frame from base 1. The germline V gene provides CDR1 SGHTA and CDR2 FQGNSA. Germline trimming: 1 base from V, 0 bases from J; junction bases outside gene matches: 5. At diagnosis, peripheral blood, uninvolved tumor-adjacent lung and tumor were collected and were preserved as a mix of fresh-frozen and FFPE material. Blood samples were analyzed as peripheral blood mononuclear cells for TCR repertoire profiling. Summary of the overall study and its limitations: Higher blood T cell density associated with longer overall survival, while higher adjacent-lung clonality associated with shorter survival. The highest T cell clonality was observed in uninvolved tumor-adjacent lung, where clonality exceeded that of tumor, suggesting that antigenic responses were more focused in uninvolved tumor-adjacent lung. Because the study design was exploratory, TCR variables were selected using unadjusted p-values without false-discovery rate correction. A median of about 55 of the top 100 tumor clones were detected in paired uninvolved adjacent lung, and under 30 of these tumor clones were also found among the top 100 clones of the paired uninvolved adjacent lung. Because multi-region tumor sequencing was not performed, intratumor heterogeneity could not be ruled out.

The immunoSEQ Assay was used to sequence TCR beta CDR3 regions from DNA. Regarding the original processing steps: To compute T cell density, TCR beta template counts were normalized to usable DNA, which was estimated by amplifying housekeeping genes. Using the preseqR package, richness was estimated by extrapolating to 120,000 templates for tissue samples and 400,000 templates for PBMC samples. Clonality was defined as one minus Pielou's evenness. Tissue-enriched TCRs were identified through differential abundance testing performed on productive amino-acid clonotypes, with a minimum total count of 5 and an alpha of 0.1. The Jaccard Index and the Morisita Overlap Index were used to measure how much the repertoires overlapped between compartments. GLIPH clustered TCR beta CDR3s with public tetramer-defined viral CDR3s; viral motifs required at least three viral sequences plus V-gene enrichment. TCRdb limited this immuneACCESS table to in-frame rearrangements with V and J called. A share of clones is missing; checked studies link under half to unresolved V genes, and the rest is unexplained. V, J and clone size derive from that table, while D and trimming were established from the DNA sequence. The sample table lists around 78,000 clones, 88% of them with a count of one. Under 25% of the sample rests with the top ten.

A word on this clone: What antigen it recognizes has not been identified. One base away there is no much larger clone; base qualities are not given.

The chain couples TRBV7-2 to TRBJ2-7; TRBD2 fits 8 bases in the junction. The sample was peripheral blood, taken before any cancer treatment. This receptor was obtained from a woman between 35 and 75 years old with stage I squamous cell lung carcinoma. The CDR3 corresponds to CASSLVGGGPSYEQYF. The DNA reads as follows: TGTGCCAGCAGCTTAGTAGGCGGGGGGCCCTCCTACGAGCAGTACTTC.